A selection of T cell receptor beta chains follows, all from one sample in a study of blood T cell repertoires in COVID-19. The data were produced by immunoSEQ multiplex PCR, yet TCRdb's version contains in-frame clones alone and is incomplete. The sample lists roughly 60,000 clones, about 90% occurring once. The sequenced sample was peripheral blood. These receptors were taken from a human donor with acute or convalescent COVID-19. The donor label of this sample is uncertain. Each CDR3 is given without its conserved first and last residue.

J gene: TRBJ1-5
V gene: TRBV2
CDR3 protein: ASNLQGINQPQH

J gene: TRBJ2-2
V gene: TRBV7-3
CDR3 protein: ASSPRAGETGELF

J gene: TRBJ2-7
V gene: TRBV11-3
CDR3 protein: ASSAGGEYEQY

J gene: TRBJ1-2
V gene: TRBV7-8
CDR3 protein: ASSLVQGSYGYT

J gene: TRBJ1-1
V gene: TRBV28
CDR3 protein: ASSLNRGGGNTEAF

J gene: TRBJ1-5
V gene: TRBV5-1
CDR3 protein: ASSLTGLNQPQH

J gene: TRBJ2-3
V gene: TRBV27
CDR3 protein: ASSLEGWTDTQY

J gene: TRBJ2-1
V gene: TRBV5-1
CDR3 protein: ASSLGLAGGALMTSYNEQF

J gene: TRBJ1-2
V gene: TRBV18
CDR3 protein: ASSPQEGYGYT

J gene: TRBJ2-3
V gene: TRBV29-1
CDR3 protein: SVPGQSRGPKGTQY

J gene: TRBJ2-1
V gene: TRBV9
CDR3 protein: ASSVGGTSGGPSYNEQF

J gene: TRBJ2-2
V gene: TRBV11-3
CDR3 protein: ASSRTGTTDGELF

J gene: TRBJ2-5
V gene: TRBV2
CDR3 protein: ASSPGSLAETQY

J gene: TRBJ2-7
V gene: TRBV11-1
CDR3 protein: ATTGRGYEQY

J gene: TRBJ2-3
V gene: TRBV15
CDR3 protein: ATHRGFSTDTQY

J gene: TRBJ2-3
V gene: TRBV4-2
CDR3 protein: ASSLREGLAGVDTQY

J gene: TRBJ1-2
V gene: TRBV24-1
CDR3 protein: ATSPTGAYGYT

J gene: TRBJ1-5
V gene: TRBV9
CDR3 protein: ASSSQGRGPQH

J gene: TRBJ1-5
V gene: TRBV19
CDR3 protein: ASSIEPTAQPQH

J gene: TRBJ2-5
V gene: TRBV5-1
CDR3 protein: ASRTGQAQETQY

J gene: TRBJ1-5
V gene: TRBV19
CDR3 protein: ASSKGVSNQPQH

J gene: TRBJ2-5
V gene: TRBV3-1/TRBV3-2
CDR3 protein: ASSLSGSVETQY

J gene: TRBJ1-5
V gene: TRBV6-2/TRBV6-3
CDR3 protein: ASSQAGLQPQH

J gene: TRBJ2-7
V gene: TRBV19
CDR3 protein: ASSTTGSYEQY

J gene: TRBJ1-6
V gene: TRBV7-6
CDR3 protein: ASSLAGTGTSYNSPLH

J gene: TRBJ2-3
V gene: TRBV15
CDR3 protein: ATSRGQGNTDTQY

J gene: TRBJ1-6
V gene: TRBV5-6
CDR3 protein: ASSLDGTGAWPLH

J gene: TRBJ2-2
V gene: TRBV11-3
CDR3 protein: ASSFLTGQELF